This record covers a single TCR beta chain. These data are taken from a study of CD8 T cells in Susac syndrome. An amount of RNA that ranged from roughly 0.5 to 1 ug was reverse transcribed with random hexamers. TCRdb re-derived calls from the immunoSEQ multiplex PCR reads in MiXCR, one entry per CDR3 protein. Of around 100,000 distinct CDR3 sequences listed, 95% are singletons. Negative isolation yielded CD4+ and CD8+ T cells, and FACS enriched TEMRA cells. Deletions cut 4 bases from V and 2 bases from J, with 9 bases between. This CDR3 is 14 amino acids long. CDR1 is SGHRS, CDR2 YFSETQ, per germline.

The chain employs TRBV5-1 and TRBJ2-2; weak D call: TRBD1 (6 bases). This TCR derives from a human donor with Susac syndrome. The sequenced sample consisted of CD8+ T cells from PBMCs. The CDR3 protein is CASSPQGNTGELFF. CDR3 nucleotide sequence: TGCGCCAGCAGCCCACAGGGAAACACCGGGGAGCTGTTTTTT. Complete variable domain (other parts from reference TRBV5-1 and TRBJ2-2): KAGVTQTPRYLIKTRGQQVTLSCSPISGHRSVSWYQQTPGQGLQFLFEYFSETQRNKGNFPGRFSGRQFSNSRSEMNVSTLELGDSALYLCASSPQGNTGELFFGEGSRLTVL.